A single sample gave rise to the 10 T cell receptor beta chains below, sequenced in a study of vaccination effects on CD4 cells after COVID-19. Pools of viral peptides were used by the ViraFEST assay to expand antigen-specific CD4+ T cells ahead of sequencing. After around 10 days in culture, the CD4+ T cells were isolated. The individual was infected with SARS-CoV-2 between March and December 2020, as confirmed by PCR. Profiling relied on immunoSEQ multiplex PCR, and the TCRdb table lists in-frame clones only, not all of them. The table lists more than 20,000 clones, 60% to 80% of them singletons, with about a fifth in the top ten. Their target antigens are unknown. Sequenced here: CD4+ T cells from PBMCs cultured with HCoV-NL63 spike peptides, sampled before COVID-19 vaccination. The receptors originated from a human donor who had a prior SARS-CoV-2 infection.

This clone is a singleton in its sample. The chain couples TRBV7-9 to TRBJ2-5; unclear D gene. Looked up from germline, CDR1 is SEHNR and CDR2 is FQNEAQ (reference sequence). V gave up 5 bases and J gave up 1 base, with 11 bases separating them. CDR3 length equals 14 residues. The CDR3: CASSERTIQETQYF. The CDR3 DNA reads as TGTGCCAGCAGCGAACGGACGATCCAAGAGACCCAGTACTTC.

The gene calls are TRBV5-1 and TRBJ2-3; 14 bases are a match to TRBD2. The CDR3 loop spans 16 amino acids. With 4 bases clipped from V and 5 bases from J, the junction kept 6 bases outside the gene matches. Germline V gene lookup returns CDR1 SGHRS and CDR2 YFSETQ. CDR3 loop: CASSLGLAGGLDTQYF. CDR3 bases: TGCGCCAGCAGCCTCGGACTAGCGGGGGGTTTAGATACGCAGTATTTT.

The rearrangement uses TRBV12-3 or TRBV12-4 and TRBJ2-5; a weak D match, TRBD2 (6 bases). The CDR3 has 12 amino acids. With 7 bases removed from V and 13 bases from J, the gap between germline ends came to 19 bases. CDR3 in amino acids: CASTLNHRGRYF. CDR3 bases: TGTGCCAGCACCTTAAATCATCGGGGGAGGTACTTC.

V gene TRBV2 combines with J gene TRBJ2-5; the match to TRBD2 covers 8 bases. The CDR3 has 11 residues. Germline V gene lookup returns CDR1 SNHLY and CDR2 FYNNEI. The V gene end was trimmed by 10 bases and the J gene end by 9 bases; junction bases not matched to a gene: 7. The CDR3 region has the DNA TGTGCCACGCGGGGGGAAGAAGCCCAGTACTTC. Its protein is CATRGEEAQYF.

This clone was seen only once. The CDR3 DNA sequence: TGTGCCAGCAGCAGAACCGGGACAGAAAATCAGCCCCAGCATTTT. Amino acid sequence: CASSRTGTENQPQHF. J is TRBJ1-5 and V is TRBV11-2; 7 positions agree with TRBD1. The CDR3 runs to 15 residues. CDR1 and CDR2 (germline): SGHAT, FQNNGV. Unmatched junction bases numbered 8, after V lost 5 bases and J lost 4 bases.

The V gene is TRBV19, the J gene TRBJ1-6; D unresolved. CDR3 length: 16 residues. CDR1 is LNHDA, CDR2 SQIVND, per germline (reference sequence). The ends were cut back, 3 bases at V and 3 bases at J, with 12 bases in the middle. The CDR3 bases are TGTGCCAGTAGTATGCCAGATATCTACTATAATTCACCCCTCCACTTT. Protein product: CASSMPDIYYNSPLHF.

The chain has TRBV3-1 (or the pseudogene TRBV3-2) and TRBJ1-2, with a possible D match to TRBD1 (6 bases). V lost 2 bases and J 5 bases, leaving 9 bases between the germline ends. CDR3 size: 13 residues. The V gene's germline CDR1 is LGHDT and CDR2 YNNKEL (reference sequence). The CDR3 reads CASSQTGIYGYTF. The CDR3 bases are TGTGCCAGCAGCCAAACAGGGATTTATGGCTACACCTTC.

The chain joins TRBV9 to TRBJ1-1; D unresolved. With 3 bases removed from V and 5 bases from J, the gap between germline ends came to 11 bases. The CDR3 length is 13 residues. Germline values: CDR1 SGDLS, CDR2 YYNGEE. The CDR3 DNA sequence: TGTGCCAGCAGCGCCACGACCTCAACTGAAGCTTTCTTT. Its translation: CASSATTSTEAFF.

The rearrangement links TRBV20-1 to TRBJ2-7; D possibly corresponds to TRBD1 (6 bases). V was clipped by 6 bases and J by 4 bases, with 19 bases between them. This CDR3 spans 14 amino acids. Germline loops: CDR1 DFQATT, CDR2 SNEGSKA (reference sequence). The CDR3 DNA follows: TGCAGTGCCAGTGGTACAGGGATAGGATACGAGCAGTACTTC. Its protein product is CSASGTGIGYEQYF.

The rearrangement uses TRBV6-2 or TRBV6-3 and TRBJ2-7; the D gene is possibly TRBD2 (6 bases). Germline V gives CDR1 MNHEY, CDR2 SVGEGT. The CDR3 contains 16 residues. Between the trimmed V and J ends, which lost 6 bases and 2 bases, there was a span of 20 bases. The CDR3 sequence: CASSTRPGAIAYEQYF. CDR3 coding DNA: TGTGCCAGCAGCACTCGACCGGGAGCTATCGCCTACGAGCAGTACTTC.